This T cell receptor beta chain was obtained from a study of T cell responses to AZD1222 COVID-19 vaccine. Study-wide findings and caveats: White British ancestry dominated among donors, who included more females, and clonal diversity was possibly underestimated. Among AZD1222 vaccinees, only five or six were seropositive at baseline. Increased Spike-specific TCR breadth and depth were observed after two AZD1222 doses.

The CDR3 totals 14 residues. Per germline, CDR1 SGHDT and CDR2 YYEEEE. The ends lost 1 base at V and 14 bases at J; junction bases unmatched: 11. TCRdb's copy holds only in-frame clones and misses some; the assay was immunoSEQ multiplex PCR. Here the sample spans about 150,000 clones, around 90% being singletons. About this clone: Its antigen is still unknown.

This specimen consisted of peripheral blood, obtained 28 days after the second AZD1222 dose. This TCR came from an adult who received the AZD1222 COVID-19 vaccine. The chain links TRBV5-6 to TRBJ2-3; TRBD1 aligns across 9 bases. CDR3 residues: CASSLKMYRGHRYF. The CDR3 coding sequence is TGTGCCAGCAGCTTGAAAATGTACAGGGGGCACAGGTATTTT.